The TCR beta chain under discussion was sequenced for a study of blood T cell repertoires in COVID-19. The CDR3 length is 16 residues. Germline CDR1 and CDR2: SGHNT and YYREEE (reference sequence). V was pared by 7 bases and J by 5 bases, with 16 bases of the junction left unmatched. How the authors handled the data: It was from reference gene primer amplification that nucleated cell counts were estimated. Repertoires were generated with immunoSEQ multiplex PCR, while TCRdb's copy carries only in-frame clones and drops some. V and J calls and clone size are copied from that table; D and trimming were computed from the DNA. The sample records roughly 280,000 clones, around 83% being singletons.

The TCR originated in a man younger than 35 with active or convalescent COVID-19. The sequenced material came from peripheral blood. The rearrangement links TRBV5-4 to TRBJ2-7; 9 nucleotides agree with TRBD2. CDR3 region: CASSWLAGSHINEQYF. CDR3 in DNA: TGTGCCAGCTCTTGGCTAGCGGGATCCCACATCAACGAGCAGTACTTC.